This TCR beta chain was documented in a study of lymphopenia after photon versus proton radiotherapy. Comment on this clone: What it recognizes is unknown.

Losses at the gene ends were 8 bases for V and 6 bases for J; bases not matched to a gene: 7. Germline loops: CDR1 MNHNS, CDR2 SASEGT. The length of the CDR3 is 14 residues. TCRdb's table, derived via immunoSEQ multiplex PCR, lists solely in-frame clones and lacks some. The sample lists 60,000 to 75,000 clones, around 85% occurring once. Study results and limitations: After lymphocyte nadir, photon-treated repertoires showed oligoclonal expansion, especially CD8+ Temra. In patients who died, overall survival fell as post-nadir TCR diversity dropped more.

The TCR originated in a man aged 35 to 55 with gastric cancer. The V and J genes are TRBV6-1 and TRBJ2-2; 9 nucleotides agree with TRBD1. Specimen: peripheral blood, collected from a patient treated with photon-based radiotherapy. The CDR3 DNA reads TGTGCCAGCGGGGACAGGGTCGAGGCCGGGGAGCTGTTTTTT. Translated, it gives CASGDRVEAGELFF.